The sample holds one count of the clone carrying this T cell receptor (beta chain). The sample belongs to a study of blood T cell repertoires in COVID-19. On the study more broadly: Sites across the United States, Italy and Spain contributed samples from acute and convalescent COVID-19.

Sequencing used immunoSEQ multiplex PCR; TCRdb keeps in-frame clones, though not all of them. Altogether 70,000 to 95,000 clones are present, roughly 78% being singletons, with the ten largest covering about a third. This CDR3 is 15 amino acids long. The ends lost 3 bases at V and 12 bases at J; junction bases unmatched: 18. The germline V gene has CDR1 SGDLS and CDR2 YYNGEE. Those enrolled in Seattle joined during active infection and were followed longitudinally afterward. Sequencing input: peripheral blood. V gene TRBV9 combines with J gene TRBJ2-7, with TRBD2 matching 7 bases. This receptor was identified in a man in his sixties with COVID-19, enrolled during active disease. CDR3 amino acids: CASSAPERGQPVVYF. As DNA, the CDR3 is TGTGCCAGCAGCGCGCCAGAGCGGGGCCAACCAGTTGTGTACTTC.